The clone carrying this T cell receptor (beta chain) was recorded a few times. Antigen specificity is unknown. The ends lost 2 bases at V and 2 bases at J; junction bases unmatched: 3. Germline loops: CDR1 SGHTA, CDR2 FQGNSA. This CDR3 region has 15 residues. Each CDR3 protein gets one entry after TCRdb re-called the 5' RACE reads with MiXCR. The table includes around 250,000 distinct CDR3 sequences, roughly 13% detected once. The record originates from a study of identical twins. The study's findings and limits: Those out-of-frame alpha sequences shared by twins showed an excess of low generation probability. Monozygotic twins shared more out-of-frame TCR alpha than recombination models predicted. Analyses of zero insertions could, in part, be confounded by invariant MAIT and iNKT cells.

These sequences were also reported in another study, on yellow fever vaccine responses in identical twins.

The chain has TRBV7-2 and TRBJ2-5, with 9 bases lining up with TRBD2. The sequenced sample consisted of memory (CD45RO+) T cells sorted from blood. The receptor was isolated from a woman between 18 and 29 years old in good health. In DNA, the CDR3 is TGTGCCAGCAGCTTAATGACTAGCGGACAAGAGACCCAGTACTTC. It codes for CASSLMTSGQETQYF.